These 2 T cell receptor beta chains were sequenced from one sample in a study of blood T cells in healthy people across ages. The second PCR ran about 6 to 11 cycles with a sample-barcoded 5' primer and J-beta primers. TCRdb itself ran the 5' RACE reads through MiXCR, one entry per CDR3 protein. The sample carries around 900,000 distinct CDR3 sequences, roughly 50% recorded once. The sample taken for sequencing was blood. The source of these receptors is a woman between 55 and 75 years old in good health.

The chain has TRBV14 and TRBJ2-4, with TRBD2 identical over 9 bases. The J call may be in error: the DNA end matches TRBJ2-7 better. The CDR3 is 15 residues long. The germline CDR1 and CDR2 sequences are SGHDN and FVKESK. CDR3 loop: CASSQVAGEVYEQYF. The CDR3 bases are TGTGCCAGCAGCCAGGTAGCGGGAGAAGTCTACGAGCAGTACTTC.

The V gene is TRBV12-3 or TRBV12-4, the J gene TRBJ1-2; D uncertain. The CDR3 loop spans 12 amino acids. The V and J ends lost 6 bases and 4 bases respectively, with 9 bases between them. The CDR3 loop reads CASRKGPYGYTF. Here the CDR3 DNA reads TGTGCCAGCAGAAAAGGGCCCTATGGCTACACCTTC.